One sample yielded the 6 T cell receptor beta chains listed below, sequenced in a study of shared clonotypes between healthy human individuals. Assay: immunoSEQ multiplex PCR; the TCRdb copy retains only in-frame clones and omits some. This sample carries 1.5 million to 2.5 million clones, about 95% of them seen once, and the ten largest clones take roughly 1%. Naive CD8 cells, CD45RO-negative and positively selected for CCR7, excluded terminally differentiated effector memory CD45RA+ cells. Sequencing used naive CD8+ T cells sorted from blood. Receptors originate from a man between 18 and 35 years old in good health.

The chain carries TRBV10-3 and TRBJ2-5; the D gene is possibly TRBD2 (5 bases). The CDR3 is made up of 12 amino acids. The V gene lost 8 bases and the J gene lost 2 bases, with 9 bases spanning the gap. CDR1 and CDR2 from the germline V gene are ENHRY and SYGVKD. CDR3 sequence: CAIGADQETQYF. DNA of the CDR3: TGTGCCATCGGAGCGGATCAAGAGACCCAGTACTTC.

The rearrangement links TRBV30 to TRBJ1-2; D not certain. Germline-derived CDR1 and CDR2 are GTSNPN and SVGIG (reference sequence). The V end lost 5 bases, the J end lost 3 bases, and 16 bases lay between the germline ends. The CDR3 runs 14 residues. The DNA of the CDR3 is TGTGCCTGGGGGCCGGAAGGACGGCACTATGGCTACACCTTC. The encoded protein is CAWGPEGRHYGYTF. Full variable domain (remainder filled in from reference TRBV30 and TRBJ1-2): SQTIHQWPATLVQPVGSPLSLECTVEGTSNPNLYWYRQAAGRGLQLLFYSVGIGQISSEVPQNLSASRPQDRQFILSSKKLLLSDSGFYLCAWGPEGRHYGYTFGSGTRLTVV.

V gene TRBV14 combines with J gene TRBJ2-2; 7 bases are shared with TRBD2. This CDR3 has 15 amino acids. Germline loops: CDR1 SGHDN, CDR2 FVKESK. Trimming cost V 5 bases and J 4 bases; bases outside gene matches: 7. CDR3 amino acids: CASSETSSSTGELFF. DNA of the CDR3: TGTGCCAGCAGCGAGACTAGCTCTAGCACCGGGGAGCTGTTTTTT.

This clone came up once. The gene calls are TRBV30 and TRBJ2-1; no reliable D call. This CDR3 contains 13 residues. From germline, CDR1 is GTSNPN and CDR2 SVGIG (reference sequence). V was trimmed by 0 bases and J by 3 bases, leaving 6 bases between them. This chain's CDR3 is CAWSVVRYNEQFF. The DNA of the CDR3 is TGTGCCTGGAGTGTGGTACGCTACAATGAGCAGTTCTTC. The full variable domain, its missing parts supplied by reference TRBV30 and TRBJ2-1, is SQTIHQWPATLVQPVGSPLSLECTVEGTSNPNLYWYRQAAGRGLQLLFYSVGIGQISSEVPQNLSASRPQDRQFILSSKKLLLSDSGFYLCAWSVVRYNEQFFGPGTRLTVL.

To note about this clone: Other DNA sequences in this sample translate to the same CDR3. The V gene is TRBV9, the J gene TRBJ1-3; D is uncertain. The V end was cut by 0 bases, the J end by 4 bases, with 11 bases between. Per germline, CDR1 SGDLS and CDR2 YYNGEE. The CDR3 contains 15 residues. The CDR3, as DNA: TGTGCCAGCAGCGTAGGTACTGTTAGCGGAAACACCATATATTTT. This translates into CASSVGTVSGNTIYF.

This clone occurred once. The chain links TRBV9 to TRBJ2-7, with 11 bases identical to TRBD2. CDR3 length: 16 amino acids. CDR1 and CDR2 from the germline V gene are SGDLS and YYNGEE. J was trimmed by 5 bases and V by 0 bases; bases with no gene match: 7. CDR3 sequence reads: CASSVEASGRTNEQYF. The CDR3, as DNA: TGTGCCAGCAGCGTAGAAGCTAGCGGGAGGACTAACGAGCAGTACTTC. Full variable domain (outside the CDR3, taken from reference TRBV9 and TRBJ2-7): DSGVTQTPKHLITATGQRVTLRCSPRSGDLSVYWYQQSLDQGLQFLIQYYNGEERAKGNILERFSAQQFPDLHSELNLSSLELGDSALYFCASSVEASGRTNEQYFGPGTRLTVT.